These 20 T cell receptor beta chains share one sample of origin, sequenced in a study of beta chain features in type 1 diabetes. Points from the study as a whole: Across all four CD4+ subsets, people with type 1 diabetes showed modestly shorter TCRB CDR3s.

Every bit of the isolated RNA underwent reverse transcription, so sequencing read expressed TCRB transcripts. TCRdb keeps only in-frame clones here, not all; method: immunoSEQ multiplex PCR. The sample lists hundreds of thousands of clones, more than 12% occurring once. No cognate antigen is known for these TCRs. The sequenced sample consisted of naive CD4+ T cells from blood. The receptor set was obtained from a man aged 18 to 29 with type 1 diabetes.

The table lists this clone with a few counts. This sequence joins TRBV7-9 and TRBJ2-5; 7 bases agree with TRBD2. Germline lookup yields CDR1 SEHNR and CDR2 FQNEAQ (reference sequence). V trimming: 4 bases; J trimming: 1 base; junction bases outside the gene matches: 3. This CDR3 is built from 14 residues. The CDR3 bases are TGTGCCAGCAGCTCCGGACTAGTCCAAGAGACCCAGTACTTC. Amino acids: CASSSGLVQETQYF.

The sample holds a few counts of this clone. This same CDR3 is encoded by further DNA sequences in the sample. This chain joins TRBV29-1 and TRBJ1-1; 9 bases line up with TRBD1. Germline CDR1 and CDR2: SQVTM and ANQGSEA. V shed 6 bases, J shed 1 base, and the junction held 3 bases outside the gene matches. The CDR3 length is 13 residues. This CDR3 reads CSVRGQGNTEAFF. The CDR3 bases are TGCAGCGTCAGGGGACAGGGGAACACTGAAGCTTTCTTT.

For this clone: Distinct nucleotide sequences in the sample also encode this CDR3. The chain links TRBV30 to TRBJ1-2; weak D call: TRBD1 (5 bases). Trimming left V 0 bases short and J 4 bases short, with 6 bases between. Looked up from germline, CDR1 is GTSNPN and CDR2 is SVGIG (reference sequence). The CDR3 spans 12 residues. Written as DNA, the CDR3 is TGTGCCTGGAGTGTAGGGGCCTATGGCTACACCTTC. Translated, it gives CAWSVGAYGYTF.

V gene TRBV7-9 combines with J gene TRBJ1-1; possible D gene TRBD1, 5 bases. CDR1 and CDR2 (germline): SEHNR, FQNEAQ (reference sequence). With 2 bases removed from V and 14 bases from J, the gap between germline ends came to 12 bases. The CDR3 covers 11 residues. CDR3 DNA sequence: TGTGCCAGCAGCTTATTGGTCGGGGCCTTCTTT. Amino acids: CASSLLVGAFF.

The chain carries TRBV7-9 and TRBJ1-6, with D perhaps matching TRBD1 (6 bases). In germline, CDR1 is SEHNR, CDR2 FQNEAQ (reference sequence). V was cut by 3 bases and J by 10 bases, with 10 bases left in between. The CDR3 has 13 residues. The CDR3 region is CASSLGARSPLHF. The CDR3 DNA reads as TGTGCCAGCAGCTTGGGGGCGCGATCACCCCTCCACTTT.

V usage is TRBV28 and J usage is TRBJ1-1; D unclear. This CDR3 contains 12 residues. In germline, CDR1 is MDHEN, CDR2 SYDVKM. V lost 7 bases and J lost 2, with 8 bases in between. CDR3 in DNA: TGTGCCAGCACAGAGCTTAACACTGAAGCTTTCTTT. This encodes CASTELNTEAFF.

This sequence joins TRBV6-5 and TRBJ1-2; 8 bases align to TRBD1. Germline trimming cut 3 bases from V and 5 bases from J; bases unmatched to any gene: 11. The CDR3 totals 16 residues. CDR1 and CDR2 (germline): MNHEY, SVGAGI. CDR3: CASSYKWTGLTYGYTF. CDR3 bases: TGTGCCAGCAGTTATAAATGGACAGGGCTTACATATGGCTACACCTTC.

This clone has only a few counts. Written as DNA, the CDR3 is TGTGCCAGCTACCGGGCGGCAAGCACAGATACGCAGTATTTT. It is translated as CASYRAASTDTQYF. The rearrangement links TRBV5-6 to TRBJ2-3; D call uncertain. The CDR3 sequence is 14 residues long. V was cut by 7 bases and J by 0 bases, with 12 bases left in between. The germline CDR1 and CDR2 sequences are SGHDT and YYEEEE.

For the CDR3, the DNA is TGTGCCAGCAGCTCCTCGGCGTTCTCCTACAATGAGCAGTTCTTC. It yields the protein CASSSSAFSYNEQFF. The chain joins TRBV7-2 to TRBJ2-1; D gene ambiguous. The CDR3 covers 15 residues. Germline CDR1 reads SGHTA; CDR2 reads FQGNSA. Deletions cut 4 bases from V and 0 bases from J, with 10 bases between. Drawing the rest from reference TRBV7-2 and TRBJ2-1, the complete variable domain is GAGVSQSPSNKVTEKGKDVELRCDPISGHTALYWYRQSLGQGLEFLIYFQGNSAPDKSGLPSDRFSAERTGGSVSTLTIQRTQQEDSAVYLCASSSSAFSYNEQFFGPGTRLTVL.

The CDR3: CAWDVGTMGSYGYTF. The CDR3 region has the DNA TGTGCCTGGGACGTTGGGACAATGGGCAGCTATGGCTACACCTTC. The chain links TRBV30 to TRBJ1-2, with TRBD1 as a possible D gene (6 bases). The CDR3 contains 15 residues. CDR1 is GTSNPN, CDR2 SVGIG, per germline (reference sequence). Trimming left V 5 bases short and J 4 bases short, with 20 bases between.

This clone was observed a handful of times. The V gene is TRBV11-2, the J gene TRBJ1-2; D is ambiguous. CDR3 size: 15 residues. Trimming left V 3 bases short and J 3 bases short, with 14 bases between. CDR1 and CDR2 from the germline V gene are SGHAT and FQNNGV. The DNA for the CDR3 is TGTGCCAGCAGCTTGCGACCGTCGAGGTACTATGGCTACACCTTC. It specifies CASSLRPSRYYGYTF.

This clone was seen more than once but under ten times. CDR3 sequence reads: CASRENTGKETQYF. The CDR3 nucleotides read TGCGCCAGCAGAGAGAATACAGGGAAGGAGACCCAGTACTTC. This chain joins TRBV5-1 and TRBJ2-5; TRBD1 is a possible D gene (6 bases). The length of the CDR3 is 14 residues. Germline V lookup: CDR1 SGHRS, CDR2 YFSETQ. V lost 5 bases to trimming and J lost 5 bases, with 16 bases between them.

This clone was recorded only once. This chain links TRBV7-9 with TRBJ2-7; D may be TRBD1 (5 bases). Germline V CDR1 and CDR2: SEHNR, FQNEAQ (reference sequence). V was cut by 3 bases and J by 3 bases, with 15 bases left in between. This CDR3 is built from 15 residues. The DNA for the CDR3 is TGTGCCAGCAGCTTCTTGCAGGGTAGCAACTACGAGCAGTACTTC. It specifies CASSFLQGSNYEQYF.

The rearrangement uses TRBV30 and TRBJ1-1, with D unclear. V lost 2 bases to trimming and J lost 10 bases, with 14 bases between them. This CDR3 spans 12 amino acids. Germline assignment: CDR1 GTSNPN and CDR2 SVGIG (reference sequence). The CDR3 region has the DNA TGTGCCTGGAGTCCCTCGAGGATGGGAGCTTTCTTT. Protein product: CAWSPSRMGAFF.

This chain connects TRBV29-1 to TRBJ2-1, with 7 bases fitting TRBD2. The V gene's germline CDR1 is SQVTM and CDR2 ANQGSEA. The CDR3 contains 14 residues. Unmatched junction bases numbered 1, after V lost 2 bases and J lost 0 bases. This CDR3 is CSVERGSSYNEQFF. The CDR3 nucleotides are TGCAGCGTTGAACGCGGGAGCTCCTACAATGAGCAGTTCTTC.

The CDR3 region is CASSQRGSASGGAVETQYF. For the CDR3, the DNA is TGCGCCAGCAGCCAAAGGGGCTCGGCTAGCGGGGGGGCCGTGGAGACCCAGTACTTC. This chain connects TRBV4-1 to TRBJ2-5; TRBD2 agrees at 12 bases. CDR1 MGHRA and CDR2 YSYEKL come from the germline V gene. With V trimmed by 2 bases and J by 5 bases, 15 bases remained unmatched. The CDR3 extends over 19 amino acids.

Concerning this clone itself: In the same sample, other DNA sequences code for this CDR3. The rearrangement uses TRBV29-1 and TRBJ1-1, with TRBD1 matching 7 bases. This CDR3 has 15 amino acids. Germline V gene sequence: CDR1 SQVTM, CDR2 ANQGSEA. Germline trimming cut 3 bases from V and 5 bases from J; bases unmatched to any gene: 12. The CDR3 loop is CSVENPTGRGTEAFF. CDR3 DNA: TGCAGCGTTGAGAACCCGACAGGGCGGGGAACTGAAGCTTTCTTT.

This clone was detected only a few times. The rearrangement uses TRBV7-2 and TRBJ2-7, with D uncertain. The CDR3 runs to 14 residues. Deletions cut 3 bases from V and 3 bases from J, with 12 bases between. Germline V lookup: CDR1 SGHTA, CDR2 FQGNSA. This CDR3 is CASSFYNPSYEQYF. Written as DNA, the CDR3 is TGTGCCAGCAGCTTCTACAATCCAAGCTACGAGCAGTACTTC.

The CDR3 is CASSLGRTQGNTIYF. The CDR3 nucleotides are TGTGCCAGCAGCTTGGGCAGGACCCAGGGAAACACCATATATTTT. The chain couples TRBV5-6 to TRBJ1-3; D remains ambiguous. The germline V gene encodes CDR1 SGHDT and CDR2 YYEEEE. Trimming removed 0 bases at V and 4 bases at J, with 11 bases between. The CDR3 is 15 residues long. Complete variable domain (other parts from reference TRBV5-6 and TRBJ1-3): DAGVTQSPTHLIKTRGQQVTLRCSPKSGHDTVSWYQQALGQGPQFIFQYYEEEERQRGNFPDRFSGHQFPNYSSELNVNALLLGDSALYLCASSLGRTQGNTIYFGEGSWLTVV.

The chain links TRBV6-5 to TRBJ2-7; D is possibly TRBD2 (5 bases). Deletions cut 0 bases from V and 2 bases from J, with 14 bases between. Per germline, CDR1 MNHEY and CDR2 SVGAGI. The CDR3 is made up of 16 amino acids. Written as DNA, the CDR3 is TGTGCCAGCAGTTACTCGGCTTTGGCGGAGGCCTACGAGCAGTACTTC. This sequence encodes CASSYSALAEAYEQYF.